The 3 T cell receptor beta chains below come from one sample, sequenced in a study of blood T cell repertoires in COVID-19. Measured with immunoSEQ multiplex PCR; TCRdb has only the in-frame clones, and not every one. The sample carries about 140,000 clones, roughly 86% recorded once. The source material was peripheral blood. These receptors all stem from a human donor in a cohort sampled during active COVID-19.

The CDR3 here is CASSVGQGVNYGYTF. The CDR3 DNA is TGTGCCAGCAGTGTGGGACAGGGAGTCAACTATGGCTACACCTTC. This rearrangement joins TRBV27 to TRBJ1-2; 9 nucleotides agree with TRBD1. This CDR3 has 15 amino acids. J lost 2 bases, V lost 5 bases, and 6 bases had no gene match. In germline, CDR1 is MNHEY, CDR2 SMNVEV (reference sequence).

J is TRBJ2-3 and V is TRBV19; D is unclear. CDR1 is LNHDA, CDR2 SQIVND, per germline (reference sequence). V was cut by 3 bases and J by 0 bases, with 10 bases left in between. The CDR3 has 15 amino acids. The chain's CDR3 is CASSIPTTSTDTQYF. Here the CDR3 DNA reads TGTGCCAGTAGTATTCCCACTACTAGCACAGATACGCAGTATTTT.

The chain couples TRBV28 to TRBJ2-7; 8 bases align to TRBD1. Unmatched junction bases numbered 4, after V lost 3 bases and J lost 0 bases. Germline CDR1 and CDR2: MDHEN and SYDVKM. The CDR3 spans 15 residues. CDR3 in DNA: TGTGCCAGCAGTTTCAGGGGGCCCCTCTCCTACGAGCAGTACTTC. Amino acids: CASSFRGPLSYEQYF.